This TCR beta chain was identified in a study of T cell responses to AZD1222 COVID-19 vaccine (dated by TCRdb to the early 2020s). Study-level background: Because spike-specific TCR depth and breadth did not differ between the two schedules, AZD1222 recipients who got a second dose at roughly 4 weeks were pooled with those who got a second dose at roughly 12 weeks. TCR sequencing covered 233 trial participants: about 210 given two doses of AZD1222 and approximately 26 given two doses of MenACWY control vaccine. Trial participants were enrolled into age subgroups of 18-55, 56-69 and 70-plus years, which contained approximately 150, 28 and 58 TCR-sequenced participants, respectively. The study at large found these results: Nearly half of unique spike-specific TCRs reportedly recognized epitopes outside regions mutated in the B.1.351 and B.1.1.7 variants. After two AZD1222 doses, spike-specific TCR breadth and depth were significantly higher than at day 0 and than in MenACWY recipients. The vaccine-associated CD4 TCRs covered the entire spike protein, and the dominant responses fell in regions 160-218 and 743-854. In the small 56-69-year group, the increase in depth fell short of significance, most likely because of low power. Because no samples from the day 14 peak response were available, repertoires could be characterized only after the peak T cell response. Most participants were white British and females outnumbered males, and the authors suggested that clonal diversity may have been underestimated. Conclusions about previously exposed vaccinees are limited, since just 6 or 7 AZD1222 recipients were seropositive for SARS-CoV-2 at baseline.

The CDR3 regions of human TCRbeta chains were subjected to immunosequencing. The authors' pipeline ran thus. TCRs in the repertoires were matched against a reference library of SARS-CoV-2-specific TCRs that had been generated with the MIRA antigen-specificity platform. Breadth meant the fraction of unique TCRs that were SARS-CoV-2-associated, whereas depth meant the fraction of total T cells that were SARS-CoV-2-associated. Using the MIRA data, every spike-specific TCR was mapped to the spike region that the TCR reacted to and assigned to either a CD4 or a CD8 class. Log10-transformed breadth and depth values were compared by one-way ANOVA with Sidak's multiple comparisons tests. Entries here come from immuneACCESS through TCRdb and include only in-frame sequences with V and J called. Some clones fail to appear in such tables; in the studies checked, an unresolved V gene covers under half of the shortfall, and the cause of the remainder is unknown. V, J and clone size are those of that table, while D and trimming were read from the DNA. The sample table holds roughly 120,000 clones, of which 70% to 90% were seen once. Clones ranked in the top ten supply 7% to 8.5% of the sample.

This specimen's time point label, interpreted: baseline before first vaccination. The vaccinee samples were drawn from two UK trials, COV001 and COV002, one of which was a single-blind randomized controlled phase 2/3 trial testing AZD1222 (ChAdOx1 nCoV-19) in healthy adults. For TCRbeta chain sequencing, PBMC samples from trial participants were taken at day 0 and at day 28 after the second dose. As to this clone: This clone's antigen is unknown. One base away there is no much larger clone; base qualities are not given.

From the cysteine up to the phenylalanine, the CDR3 has a length of 14 residues. The DNA shown is the 42-base CDR3, in frame from base 1. V is reduced by 2 bases and J by 9 bases, leaving a spacing of 14 bases between them. For CDR1 and CDR2, the germline V gene lists SNHLY and FYNNEI. The rearrangement joined TRBV2 to TRBJ1-5; no D gene call is confident. The source material was peripheral blood, sampled on day 0 of AZD1222 vaccination. The clonotype was recovered from an adult in good health. CDR3 reads: CASSEPPRGGPQHF. The base sequence is TGTGCCAGCAGTGAACCCCCGCGGGGAGGGCCCCAGCATTTT.